This T cell receptor beta chain was captured in a study of blood T cell repertoires in COVID-19. TCRdb keeps only in-frame clones here, not all; method: immunoSEQ multiplex PCR. This sample carries hundreds of thousands of clones, about 90% of them seen once, and the ten largest clones take around 3%. V was trimmed by 4 bases and J by 4 bases, leaving 12 bases between them. The CDR3 length is 13 residues. CDR1 is SGHRS and CDR2 is YFSETQ in the germline V gene. The rearrangement links TRBV5-1 to TRBJ2-7; TRBD1 might be the D (6 bases). This clonotype originated in a woman younger than 45 who had recovered from COVID-19. The sequenced sample was PBMCs or T cells enriched from blood (not recorded which). CDR3 bases: TGCGCCAGCAGCATCGGACAGCGATACGAGCAGTACTTC. Protein sequence: CASSIGQRYEQYF. Full variable domain (remainder filled in from reference TRBV5-1 and TRBJ2-7): KAGVTQTPRYLIKTRGQQVTLSCSPISGHRSVSWYQQTPGQGLQFLFEYFSETQRNKGNFPGRFSGRQFSNSRSEMNVSTLELGDSALYLCASSIGQRYEQYFGPGTRLTVT.